These T cell receptor beta chains were read from a single sample in a study of blood T cells in healthy people across ages. TCRdb processed the 5' RACE reads anew with MiXCR; each CDR3 protein has one entry. The top ten clones hold 7.9% of a sample with about 1,500,000 distinct CDR3 sequences, 40% to 50% of them seen once. The sequenced sample consisted of blood. The receptors were gathered from a woman between 18 and 30 years old in good health. Each CDR3 is given with its conserved first and last residue. Clone size appears in some rows only: once, few, many, or a class for an expanded clone.

TRBV21-1	NA	TRBJ2-1	CASSKERSRWVGISYNEQFF
TRBV2	NA	TRBJ1-2	CARGDRENDYGYTF
TRBV10-3	NA	TRBJ2-3	CAISGSGTLPPRTQYF
TRBV2	NA	TRBJ2-7	CATGPRPDHEQYF
TRBV6-1	NA	TRBJ2-3	CASSARPGLATDTQYF
TRBV9	NA	TRBJ2-1	CASSAGLANNEQFF
TRBV5-1	NA	TRBJ2-5	CASSRDGLQETQYF
TRBV10-3	NA	TRBJ2-3	CATIDRRESTDTQYF
TRBV9	NA	TRBJ2-2	CASSVTNFGELFF
TRBV2	NA	TRBJ2-5	CASSEFGRESANEQYF
TRBV30	NA	TRBJ2-1	CARSGALSSYNEQFF
TRBV12-3/TRBV12-4	NA	TRBJ1-1	CASRDDGWQAFF
TRBV6-5	few	TRBJ1-2	CASSHRDRGPLGYTF
TRBV27	NA	TRBJ1-2	CASSLNMNYGYTF
TRBV3-1	NA	TRBJ1-2	CASSQTGIANGYTF
TRBV9	NA	TRBJ1-2	CASSTRKTGDYGYTF
TRBV9	few	TRBJ2-7	CASSAVSGVSFDEQYF
TRBV28	few	TRBJ1-1	CASPPPQGTTNTEAFF
TRBV30	NA	TRBJ1-2	CDWSPSREVGYTF
TRBV28	NA	TRBJ1-2	CATRTCGYTF
TRBV30	NA	TRBJ2-7	CAWSVLDDSYEQYF
TRBV27	NA	TRBJ2-7	CASIRVGRWYEQYF
TRBV29-1	NA	NA	CNLLTSGTNEQYF
TRBV7-9	NA	TRBJ2-3	CASSLSPSTGIVTDTQYF
TRBV14	NA	TRBJ1-1	CASSQDRTGEAFF
TRBV10-3	once	TRBJ2-1	CAIRPALAGVGNEQFF
TRBV7-2	NA	TRBJ1-2	CVSAGDLGDGYTF
TRBV5-1	few	TRBJ2-1	CASSHLGERAYNEQFF
TRBV28	few	TRBJ2-5	CASSISGETQYF
TRBV27	NA	TRBJ2-1	CASYSGGLYNEQFF
TRBV20-1	NA	NA	CSASGAHYNEQYF
TRBV30	few	NA	CAWSGDSPTYEQYF
TRBV2	NA	TRBJ2-5	CASRDRGLAETQYF
TRBV2	NA	TRBJ2-5	CASTRGTEETQYF